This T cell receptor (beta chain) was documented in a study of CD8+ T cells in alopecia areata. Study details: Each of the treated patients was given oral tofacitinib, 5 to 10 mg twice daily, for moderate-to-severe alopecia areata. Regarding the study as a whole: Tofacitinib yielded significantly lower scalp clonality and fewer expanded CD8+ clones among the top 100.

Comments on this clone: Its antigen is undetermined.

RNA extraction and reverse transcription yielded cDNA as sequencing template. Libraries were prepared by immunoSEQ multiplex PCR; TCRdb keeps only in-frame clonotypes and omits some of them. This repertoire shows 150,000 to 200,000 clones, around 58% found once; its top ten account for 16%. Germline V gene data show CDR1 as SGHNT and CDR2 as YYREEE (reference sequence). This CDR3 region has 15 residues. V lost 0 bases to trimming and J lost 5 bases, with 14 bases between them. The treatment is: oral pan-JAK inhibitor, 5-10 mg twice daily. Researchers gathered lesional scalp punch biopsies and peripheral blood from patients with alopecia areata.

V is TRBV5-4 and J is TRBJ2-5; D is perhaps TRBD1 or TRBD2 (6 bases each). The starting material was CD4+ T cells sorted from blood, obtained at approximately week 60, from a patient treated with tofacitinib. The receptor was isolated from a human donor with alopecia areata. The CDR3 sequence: CASSLELRGPETQYF. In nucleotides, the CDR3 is TGTGCCAGCAGCTTGGAGCTCCGGGGGCCGGAGACCCAGTACTTC.